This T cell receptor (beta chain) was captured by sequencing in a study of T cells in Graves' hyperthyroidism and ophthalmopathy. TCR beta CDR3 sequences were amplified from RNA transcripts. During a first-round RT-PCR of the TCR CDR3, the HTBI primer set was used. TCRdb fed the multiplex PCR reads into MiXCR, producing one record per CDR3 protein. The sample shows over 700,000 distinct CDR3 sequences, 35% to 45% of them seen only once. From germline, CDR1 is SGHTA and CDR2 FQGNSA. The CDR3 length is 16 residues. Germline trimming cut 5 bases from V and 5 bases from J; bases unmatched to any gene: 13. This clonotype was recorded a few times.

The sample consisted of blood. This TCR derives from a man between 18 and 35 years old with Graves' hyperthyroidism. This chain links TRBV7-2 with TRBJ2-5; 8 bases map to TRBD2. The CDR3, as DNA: TGTGCCAGCAGCCATGGTCGCGGGGGGACCGGCGAGACCCAGTACTTC. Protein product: CASSHGRGGTGETQYF. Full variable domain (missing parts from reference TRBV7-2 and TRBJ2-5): GAGVSQSPSNKVTEKGKDVELRCDPISGHTALYWYRQSLGQGLEFLIYFQGNSAPDKSGLPSDRFSAERTGGSVSTLTIQRTQQEDSAVYLCASSHGRGGTGETQYFGPGTRLLVL.